This TCR beta chain was captured by sequencing in a study of response to subunit inactivated influenza vaccine. Study conclusions and caveats: With each seasonal influenza vaccination, the authors suggested, few new T cells are recruited.

This clonotype was detected only a few times. Its matching antigen is unknown. TCRdb re-analysed the RT-PCR reads in MiXCR, keeping a single row per CDR3 protein. The sample has roughly 570,000 distinct CDR3 sequences, 13% seen once. Germline V gene lookup returns CDR1 ENHRY and CDR2 SYGVKD. V lost 9 bases, J lost 2 bases, and 3 bases stayed unmatched. The CDR3 contains 14 residues. The sample consisted of PBMCs from blood, taken about 40 days after vaccination. The source of this sequence is a man aged 50 or older who received an inactivated influenza vaccine. The chain combines TRBV10-3 with TRBJ2-2; 10 nucleotides match TRBD2. CDR3 nucleotide sequence: TGTGCCATAGCTAGCGGGGGTAACACCGGGGAGCTGTTTTTT. Residues: CAIASGGNTGELFF.